Here is one T cell receptor (beta chain) with its context. The sample comes from a study of blood T cell repertoires in COVID-19. Study as a whole: Sample material is recorded as cDNA or gDNA derived from T cells, B-cell-depleted T cells, or PBMCs.

In the study's own analysis: Reference gene primer amplification yielded estimated nucleated cell counts. The assay was immunoSEQ multiplex PCR, and TCRdb's table has in-frame clones only and misses some. V and J calls plus clone size are reproduced from that table; the DNA served to infer D and trimming. This repertoire shows under 130,000 clones, around 80% found once; its top ten account for approximately 15%. From germline, CDR1 is LNHDA and CDR2 SQIVND (reference sequence). The length of the CDR3 is 14 residues. Losses at the gene ends were 5 bases for V and 5 bases for J; bases not matched to a gene: 7.

The V and J genes are TRBV19 and TRBJ2-7, with 9 bases matching TRBD2. This receptor was obtained from a woman older than 75 with acute or convalescent COVID-19. The sequenced sample consisted of peripheral blood. Here the CDR3 DNA reads TGTGCCAGTAGTCTCGCTAGCGGGAACAACGAGCAGTACTTC. This sequence encodes CASSLASGNNEQYF.